Listed below are T cell receptor beta chains from one sample, sequenced in a study of vaccination effects on CD4 cells after COVID-19. Profiled with immunoSEQ multiplex PCR; TCRdb holds only in-frame clones, not every one. The sample holds tens of thousands of clones, approximately 81% seen once. These receptors' targets are unknown. The sample consisted of CD4+ T cells from PBMCs cultured without peptide, taken after COVID-19 vaccination. These receptor sequences come from a human donor who received a COVID-19 vaccine. CDR3s include the opening cysteine and the closing phenylalanine or tryptophan. The D gene is left open where the match is weak. The size of a clone is reported for some rows only, either as once, few or many, or as a class for expanded clones.

J: TRBJ1-5; size: -; D: -; V: TRBV23-1; DNA: TGCGCCAGCGGCCCGGGACGAAATAGCAATCAGCCCCAGCATTTT; CDR3: CASGPGRNSNQPQHF
J: TRBJ2-7; size: once; D: -; V: TRBV3-1/TRBV3-2; DNA: TGTGCCAGCGGGGGATGGCGAGGCGAGCAGTACTTC; CDR3: CASGGWRGEQYF
J: TRBJ2-1; size: -; D: TRBD1; V: TRBV24-1; DNA: TGTGCCACCAGTTCAGGGGGTGCGGAGGAGCAGTTCTTC; CDR3: CATSSGGAEEQFF
J: TRBJ1-6; size: -; D: -; V: TRBV3-1/TRBV3-2; DNA: TGTGCCAGCAGCCCGGCCAGGGCCTACGATTCACCCCTCCACTTT; CDR3: CASSPARAYDSPLHF
J: TRBJ2-3; size: -; D: -; V: TRBV5-1; DNA: TGCGCCAGCAGCTTGGCCTTAGCAGGTACTAGCACAGATACGCAGTATTTT; CDR3: CASSLALAGTSTDTQYF
J: TRBJ1-6; size: few; D: TRBD1; V: TRBV6-5; DNA: TGTGCCAGCATCCAGGGGGGGAATTCACCCCTCCACTTT; CDR3: CASIQGGNSPLHF
J: TRBJ2-1; size: -; D: TRBD1; V: TRBV11-2; DNA: TGTGCCAGCAGCTCCCCCGGGACAGTCAATGAGCAGTTCTTC; CDR3: CASSSPGTVNEQFF
J: TRBJ2-1; size: -; D: -; V: TRBV5-5; DNA: TGTGCCAGCAGCTGGGGGACAATTCCGGGCAATGAGCAGTTCTTC; CDR3: CASSWGTIPGNEQFF
J: TRBJ1-6; size: -; D: -; V: TRBV18; DNA: TGTGCCAGCTCACCAGGCTTTAGTAATTCACCCCTCCACTTT; CDR3: CASSPGFSNSPLHF
J: TRBJ1-1; size: -; D: -; V: TRBV27; DNA: TGTGCCAGCAGTCCCGAGTGGGAGAGCACTGAAGCTTTCTTT; CDR3: CASSPEWESTEAFF
J: TRBJ1-1; size: -; D: -; V: TRBV30; DNA: TGTGCCTGGAGTGTAGCAGGGTACACTGAAGCTTTCTTT; CDR3: CAWSVAGYTEAFF
J: TRBJ2-3; size: -; D: TRBD2; V: TRBV18; DNA: TGTGCCAGCTCACCCCGTGGTGGCGGGGGGGCCTCTATAACAGATACGCAGTATTTT; CDR3: CASSPRGGGGASITDTQYF
J: TRBJ1-1; size: -; D: -; V: TRBV6-5; DNA: TGTGCCAGCAGTTACGGAGGTTCGAACACTGAAGCTTTCTTT; CDR3: CASSYGGSNTEAFF
J: TRBJ1-2; size: -; D: -; V: TRBV6-5; DNA: TGTGCCAGCAGTTACTTGTCTAACTATGGCTACACCTTC; CDR3: CASSYLSNYGYTF
J: TRBJ1-2; size: -; D: -; V: TRBV28; DNA: TGTGCCAGCAGTCCCCGGACAGTCTATGGCTACACCTTC; CDR3: CASSPRTVYGYTF
J: TRBJ2-3; size: -; D: -; V: TRBV28; DNA: TGTGCCAGCAGTTCCCTGGGGAGCTTAAGCACAGATACGCAGTATTTT; CDR3: CASSSLGSLSTDTQYF
J: TRBJ2-3; size: few; D: -; V: TRBV18; DNA: TGTGCCAGCTCACCACCGCTCGCGGGACATCTTCCCACAGATACGCAGTATTTT; CDR3: CASSPPLAGHLPTDTQYF
J: TRBJ1-6; size: -; D: -; V: TRBV11-2; DNA: TGTGCCAGCAGCTTAAGACGGGTAGCTAATTCACCCCTCCACTTT; CDR3: CASSLRRVANSPLHF
J: TRBJ2-1; size: few; D: TRBD2; V: TRBV4-2; DNA: TGTGCCAGCAGCCAAGGCGCGGGGGGGTACAATGAGCAGTTCTTC; CDR3: CASSQGAGGYNEQFF
J: TRBJ1-2; size: -; D: TRBD1; V: TRBV5-6; DNA: TGTGCCAGCAGTCGTCCGGGACAGCTTAGCTATGGCTACACCTTC; CDR3: CASSRPGQLSYGYTF
J: TRBJ1-5; size: -; D: -; V: TRBV28; DNA: TGTGCCAGCAGTGGCCGCCTAGCAGGCAATCAGCCCCAGCATTTT; CDR3: CASSGRLAGNQPQHF
J: TRBJ1-2; size: once; D: TRBD1; V: TRBV19; DNA: TGTGCCAGTAGCCCCAGGGACAGCATTTACACCTTC; CDR3: CASSPRDSIYTF
J: TRBJ1-2; size: -; D: -; V: TRBV18; DNA: TGTGCCAGCTCACCCCTTTTGGGGACGGATAACTATGGCTACACCTTC; CDR3: CASSPLLGTDNYGYTF
J: TRBJ2-7; size: -; D: TRBD1; V: TRBV19; DNA: TGTGCCAGTAGCCCATTCCCCGGGACAGGGACCTACGAGCAGTACTTC; CDR3: CASSPFPGTGTYEQYF
J: TRBJ2-7; size: -; D: -; V: TRBV10-3; DNA: TGTGCCACCTTGCCCGACAGGACCACCTACGAGCAGTACTTC; CDR3: CATLPDRTTYEQYF
J: TRBJ2-2; size: once; D: TRBD1; V: TRBV11-2; DNA: TGTGCCAGCAGCTTTTTGACCGGACAGGTGAACACCGGGGAGCTGTTTTTT; CDR3: CASSFLTGQVNTGELFF
J: TRBJ1-4; size: few; D: -; V: TRBV28; DNA: TGTGCCAGCAGTTTAGGTCTGGTGAGAGCAACTAATGAAAAACTGTTTTTT; CDR3: CASSLGLVRATNEKLFF
J: TRBJ2-5; size: -; D: -; V: TRBV6-2/TRBV6-3; DNA: TGTGCCAGCAGCTGGGGGGCCGGGGAGACCCAGTACTTC; CDR3: CASSWGAGETQYF
J: TRBJ1-2; size: -; D: -; V: TRBV11-2; DNA: TGTGCCAGCAGCTCCCATCTAAGATACGGGAACTATGGCTACACCTTC; CDR3: CASSSHLRYGNYGYTF
J: TRBJ1-4; size: -; D: -; V: TRBV3-1/TRBV3-2; DNA: TGTGCCAGCAGCCCACCACTGGGCGGGAATGAAAAACTGTTTTTT; CDR3: CASSPPLGGNEKLFF
J: TRBJ1-6; size: -; D: -; V: TRBV27; DNA: TGTGCCAGCAGTTCTACAGGGTTCTCACCCCTCCACTTT; CDR3: CASSSTGFSPLHF
J: TRBJ1-6; size: -; D: -; V: TRBV19; DNA: TGTGCCAGTAGTATCTCCGTCAATTCACCCCTCCACTTT; CDR3: CASSISVNSPLHF
J: TRBJ1-3; size: few; D: -; V: TRBV9; DNA: TGTGCCAGCAGCGTTAACCCAGGGTCTGGAAACACCATATATTTT; CDR3: CASSVNPGSGNTIYF
J: TRBJ2-1; size: -; D: TRBD2; V: TRBV7-3; DNA: TGTGCCAGCAGCAGCCTGGGACTAGCTCGTGGTAATGAGCAGTTCTTC; CDR3: CASSSLGLARGNEQFF
J: TRBJ1-3; size: -; D: -; V: TRBV7-2; DNA: TGTGCCAGCAGCTTTACAGGTGACTCTGGAAACACCATATATTTT; CDR3: CASSFTGDSGNTIYF
J: TRBJ2-5; size: -; D: -; V: TRBV19; DNA: TGTGCCAGTAGTAGGACGGGGTACCAAGAGACCCAGTACTTC; CDR3: CASSRTGYQETQYF
J: TRBJ1-2; size: -; D: -; V: TRBV5-6; DNA: TGTGCCAGCAGCTTGGCACCAGGGGTGGACTATGGCTACACCTTC; CDR3: CASSLAPGVDYGYTF
J: TRBJ1-2; size: -; D: -; V: TRBV18; DNA: TGTGCCAGCTCACCAGTCGCAGGGTATCCGGATGGCTACACCTTC; CDR3: CASSPVAGYPDGYTF
J: TRBJ2-3; size: -; D: TRBD1; V: TRBV29-1; DNA: TGCAGCGTTGCCGGGACAGGGGGCACAGATACGCAGTATTTT; CDR3: CSVAGTGGTDTQYF
J: TRBJ2-2; size: -; D: TRBD2; V: TRBV5-1; DNA: TGCGCCAGCAGCCCGCGGTTAGCGGGAGCCGGGGAGCTGTTTTTT; CDR3: CASSPRLAGAGELFF
J: TRBJ2-7; size: -; D: -; V: TRBV7-8; DNA: TGTGCCAGCAGCCTTAGGACACTGAACCACTACGAGCAGTACTTC; CDR3: CASSLRTLNHYEQYF
J: TRBJ2-1; size: once; D: -; V: TRBV7-2; DNA: TGTGCCAGCAGCTTACTTGGGGGCTCGGGGAATGAGCAGTTCTTC; CDR3: CASSLLGGSGNEQFF